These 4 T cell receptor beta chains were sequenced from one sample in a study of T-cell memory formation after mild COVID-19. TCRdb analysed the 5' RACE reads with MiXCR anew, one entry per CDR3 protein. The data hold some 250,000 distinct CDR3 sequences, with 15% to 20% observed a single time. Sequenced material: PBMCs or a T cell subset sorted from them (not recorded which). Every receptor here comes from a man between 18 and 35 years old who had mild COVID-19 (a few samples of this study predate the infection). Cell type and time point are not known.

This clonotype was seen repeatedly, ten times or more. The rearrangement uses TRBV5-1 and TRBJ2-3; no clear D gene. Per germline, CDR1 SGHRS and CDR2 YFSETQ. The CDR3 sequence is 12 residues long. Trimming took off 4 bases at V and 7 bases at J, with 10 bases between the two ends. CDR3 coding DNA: TGCGCCAGCAGCAAGAAGGGATATACGCAGTATTTT. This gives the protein CASSKKGYTQYF.

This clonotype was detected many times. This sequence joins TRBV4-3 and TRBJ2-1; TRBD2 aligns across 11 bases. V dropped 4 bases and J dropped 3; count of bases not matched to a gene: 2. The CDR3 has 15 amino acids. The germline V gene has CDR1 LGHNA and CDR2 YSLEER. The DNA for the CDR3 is TGCGCCAGCAGCCCCGGGACTAGCGGCTACAATGAGCAGTTCTTC. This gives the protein CASSPGTSGYNEQFF.

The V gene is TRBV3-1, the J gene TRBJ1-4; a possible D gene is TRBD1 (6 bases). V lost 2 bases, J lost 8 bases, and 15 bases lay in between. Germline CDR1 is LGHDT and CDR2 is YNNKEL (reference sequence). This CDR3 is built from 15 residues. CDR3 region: CASSQQPGGEEKLFF. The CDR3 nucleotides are TGTGCCAGCAGCCAACAGCCCGGGGGCGAAGAAAAACTGTTTTTT.

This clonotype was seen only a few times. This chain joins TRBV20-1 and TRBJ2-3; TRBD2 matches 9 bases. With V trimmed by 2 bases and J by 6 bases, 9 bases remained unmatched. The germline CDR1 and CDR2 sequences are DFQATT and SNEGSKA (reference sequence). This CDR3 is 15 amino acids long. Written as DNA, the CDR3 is TGCAGTGCTAGATGGGGCGGGGGGGGCCCGGATACGCAGTATTTT. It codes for CSARWGGGGPDTQYF.